The clone carrying this T cell receptor (beta chain) was detected only a few times. The antigen remains unidentified. The ends were cut back, 5 bases at V and 6 bases at J, with 13 bases in the middle. From germline, CDR1 is SEHNR and CDR2 FQNEAQ (reference sequence). CDR3 length equals 14 residues. ViraFEST expansion of antigen-specific CD4+ T cells with viral peptide pools preceded sequencing. When around ten days of culture had elapsed, CD4+ T cells were isolated. SARS-CoV-2 infection was confirmed by PCR in the person between March and December 2020. TCRdb keeps only in-frame clones here, not all; method: immunoSEQ multiplex PCR. Of more than 45,000 clones in the sample, more than 65% were seen once. This specimen belongs to a study of vaccination effects on CD4 cells after COVID-19. Study-wide results and limits: In convalescents, post-vaccine spike-reactive clones were mainly new clones induced by vaccination.

The receptor was derived from a human donor who had a prior SARS-CoV-2 infection. The chain is built from TRBV7-9 and TRBJ2-2, with no clear D. The source was CD4+ T cells from PBMCs cultured with HIV peptides, collected before COVID-19 vaccination. Documented subset: HIV-1 Nef peptide pool negative control/reference culture. The CDR3 region is CASSRRVAAGELFF. DNA of the CDR3: TGTGCCAGCAGCCGACGGGTTGCAGCCGGGGAGCTGTTTTTT.